This paragraph covers one T cell receptor beta chain sequence. Original data processing: Scientists estimated how many nucleated cells there were by amplifying reference gene primers. The method was immunoSEQ multiplex PCR; TCRdb's version includes in-frame clones alone and lacks a portion of them. The DNA was the basis for D and trimming; V, J and clone size are from that table. Of 100,000 to 150,000 clones in the sample, 75% to 90% were seen once. These data are taken from a study of blood T cell repertoires in COVID-19. Study-level background: Sources were T cells, B-cell-depleted T cells, or PBMCs; the material itself was cDNA or gDNA.

The CDR3 totals 11 residues. Per germline, CDR1 SGHDT and CDR2 YYEEEE. V was trimmed by 4 bases and J by 7 bases, leaving 9 bases between them. This chain connects TRBV5-6 to TRBJ2-7, with D possibly matching TRBD1 (5 bases). The sample comprised peripheral blood. The receptor's source is a man in his sixties with COVID-19, enrolled during active disease. The CDR3 DNA sequence: TGTGCCAGCAGCATCGACAGAGAGCAGTACTTC. This codes for CASSIDREQYF.